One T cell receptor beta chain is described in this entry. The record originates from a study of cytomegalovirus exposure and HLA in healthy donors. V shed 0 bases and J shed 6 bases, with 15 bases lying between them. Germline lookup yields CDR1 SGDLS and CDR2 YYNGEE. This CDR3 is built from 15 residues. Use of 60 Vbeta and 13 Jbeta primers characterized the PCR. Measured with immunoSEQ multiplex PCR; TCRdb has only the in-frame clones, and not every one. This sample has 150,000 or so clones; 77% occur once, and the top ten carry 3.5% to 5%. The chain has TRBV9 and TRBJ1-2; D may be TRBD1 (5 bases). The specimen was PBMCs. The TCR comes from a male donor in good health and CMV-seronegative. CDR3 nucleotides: TGTGCCAGCAGCGTAGTGGATCAGGGCGGTCATGGCTACACCTTC. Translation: CASSVVDQGGHGYTF. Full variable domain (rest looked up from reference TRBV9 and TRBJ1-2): DSGVTQTPKHLITATGQRVTLRCSPRSGDLSVYWYQQSLDQGLQFLIQYYNGEERAKGNILERFSAQQFPDLHSELNLSSLELGDSALYFCASSVVDQGGHGYTFGSGTRLTVV.